Reported below is one T cell receptor (beta chain). This sample was included in a study of blood T cell repertoires in COVID-19. Method: immunoSEQ multiplex PCR; TCRdb's copy keeps in-frame clones and lacks some. The data hold 310,000 or so clones, with around 87% observed a single time. CDR1 and CDR2 from the germline V gene are MNHNY and SVGAGI (reference sequence). V gave up 5 bases and J gave up 1 base, with 8 bases separating them. CDR3 length equals 14 residues. The sample comprised peripheral blood. The rearrangement uses TRBV6-6 and TRBJ2-2; D uncertain. This receptor was identified in a woman aged 45-59 years who had recovered from COVID-19. CDR3 region: CASSPGLNTGELFF. CDR3 nucleotides: TGTGCCAGCAGTCCTGGCCTGAACACCGGGGAGCTGTTTTTT.